A single sample is the source of the 27 T cell receptor beta chains below, sequenced in a study of Ad26.COV2.S vaccination and SARS-CoV-2 variants. Generated by immunoSEQ multiplex PCR, the TCRdb table keeps only in-frame clones and is missing some. Of around 250,000 clones in the sample, around 87% were seen once. The treatment denotes: over 15 received Ad26.COV2.S at low or high dose, single or two shots; about five received placebo; per-sample allocation not given. All samples were drawn on day 63, counting from the first vaccine or placebo injection. Here the sequenced sample was peripheral blood, taken in a trial of Ad26.COV2.S vaccine versus placebo. These receptors were obtained from a person between 18 and 60 years old who received the Ad26.COV2.S COVID-19 vaccine or a placebo.

J is TRBJ2-7 and V is TRBV2; 9 nucleotides match TRBD2. The trim removed 2 bases at V and 2 bases at J, leaving 4 bases unmatched. This CDR3 has 15 amino acids. Germline V gene lookup returns CDR1 SNHLY and CDR2 FYNNEI. For the CDR3, the DNA is TGTGCCAGCAGTGAAAGCGGGAGGTCGACCTACGAGCAGTACTTC. Amino acid sequence: CASSESGRSTYEQYF.

The V and J genes are TRBV6-2 or TRBV6-3 and TRBJ2-5; maybe TRBD2 (6 bases). CDR1 MNHEY and CDR2 SVGEGT come from the germline V gene. The CDR3 sequence is 15 residues long. V lost 5 bases and J 5 bases, leaving 18 bases between the germline ends. CDR3 residues: CASSPPGSGGETQYF. CDR3 nucleotides: TGTGCCAGCAGTCCCCCGGGATCTGGGGGGGAGACCCAGTACTTC.

The rearrangement joins TRBV27 to TRBJ1-4; unclear D gene. Trimming removed 4 bases at V and 4 bases at J, with 7 bases between. CDR3 length equals 13 residues. Germline CDR1 is MNHEY and CDR2 is SMNVEV (reference sequence). The CDR3 is CASSYNYNEKLFF. Written as DNA, the CDR3 is TGTGCCAGCAGTTATAATTATAATGAAAAACTGTTTTTT. Full variable domain (rest looked up from reference TRBV27 and TRBJ1-4): EAQVTQNPRYLITVTGKKLTVTCSQNMNHEYMSWYRQDPGLGLRQIYYSMNVEVTDKGDVPEGYKVSRKEKRNFPLILESPSPNQTSLYFCASSYNYNEKLFFGSGTQLSVL.

The genes are TRBV9 and TRBJ1-1; no clear D. V shed 3 bases and J shed 1 base, with 10 bases lying between them. Germline lookup yields CDR1 SGDLS and CDR2 YYNGEE. There are 14 residues in the CDR3. CDR3 amino acids: CASSAREGNTEAFF. The CDR3 DNA sequence: TGTGCCAGCAGCGCCCGCGAGGGGAACACTGAAGCTTTCTTT. Drawing the rest from reference TRBV9 and TRBJ1-1, the complete variable domain is DSGVTQTPKHLITATGQRVTLRCSPRSGDLSVYWYQQSLDQGLQFLIQYYNGEERAKGNILERFSAQQFPDLHSELNLSSLELGDSALYFCASSAREGNTEAFFGQGTRLTVV.

The chain is built from TRBV3-1 (or the pseudogene TRBV3-2) and TRBJ1-6; D might be TRBD1 (6 bases). This CDR3 contains 14 residues. Between the trimmed V and J ends, which lost 3 bases and 6 bases, there was a span of 9 bases. The germline CDR1 and CDR2 sequences are LGHDT and YNNKEL (reference sequence). The CDR3 reads CASSHRGGNSPLHF. The DNA of the CDR3 is TGTGCCAGCAGCCACAGGGGCGGTAATTCACCCCTCCACTTT.

V gene TRBV23-1 combines with J gene TRBJ2-1, with 12 nucleotides matching TRBD2. TRBV23-1 is sorted into the ORF group, with uncertain function. The CDR3 contains 14 residues. The junction had 5 bases not matched to a gene; V was cut back by 8 bases and J by 6 bases. DNA for the CDR3: TGCGCCAGCGGTCCTAGCGGGGGGGCCAATGAGCAGTTCTTC. Encoded protein: CASGPSGGANEQFF.

The chain uses TRBV3-1 (or the pseudogene TRBV3-2) and TRBJ1-2, with D uncertain. Deletions cut 0 bases from V and 3 bases from J, with 11 bases between. In germline, CDR1 is LGHDT, CDR2 YNNKEL (reference sequence). The CDR3 length is 15 residues. The CDR3 DNA follows: TGTGCCAGCAGCCAAGATCGAGCAGGTCACTATGGCTACACCTTC. Residues: CASSQDRAGHYGYTF.

This chain connects TRBV18 to TRBJ2-6; maybe TRBD1 (6 bases). This CDR3 is 18 amino acids long. Germline V gene data show CDR1 as KGHSH and CDR2 as LQKENI. V gave up 3 bases and J gave up 1 base, with 16 bases separating them. This CDR3 reads CASSPIQGTISGANVLTF. Here the CDR3 DNA reads TGTGCCAGCTCACCCATACAGGGTACCATTTCTGGGGCCAACGTCCTGACTTTC. The full variable domain, completed using reference TRBV18 and TRBJ2-6, is NAGVMQNPRHLVRRRGQEARLRCSPMKGHSHVYWYRQLPEEGLKFMVYLQKENIIDESGMPKERFSAEFPKEGPSILRIQQVVRGDSAAYFCASSPIQGTISGANVLTFGAGSRLTVL.

The gene calls are TRBV11-2 and TRBJ2-5, with 7 bases matching TRBD1. CDR3 length: 16 amino acids. With V trimmed by 6 bases and J by 5 bases, 15 bases remained unmatched. CDR1 and CDR2 from the germline V gene are SGHAT and FQNNGV. The CDR3, as DNA: TGTGCCAGCAGTATGAGGGGGCAGGAGAATCGGGAGACCCAGTACTTC. This translates into CASSMRGQENRETQYF.

V gene TRBV7-6 combines with J gene TRBJ2-4; TRBD2 agrees at 11 bases. With 1 base clipped from V and 0 bases from J, the junction kept 11 bases outside the gene matches. Germline values: CDR1 SGHVS, CDR2 FNYEAQ. The CDR3 covers 20 residues. The CDR3, as DNA: TGTGCCAGCAGCTTAGAATCTACTAGCGGGGGAAAACTAGCCAAAAACATTCAGTACTTC. Protein: CASSLESTSGGKLAKNIQYF.

The chain links TRBV6-2 or TRBV6-3 to TRBJ1-6; maybe TRBD1 (5 bases). Germline V gives CDR1 MNHEY, CDR2 SVGEGT. There are 19 residues in the CDR3. V lost 4 bases to trimming and J lost 3 bases, with 22 bases between them. The CDR3 DNA is TGTGCCAGCAGTTGCCCGACAGAGTTAACCCCATACTATAATTCACCCCTCCACTTT. Translated: CASSCPTELTPYYNSPLHF.

The rearrangement uses TRBV7-2 and TRBJ2-1; 14 positions match TRBD2. Germline CDR1 SGHTA, CDR2 FQGNSA. V trimming: 5 bases; J trimming: 0 bases; junction bases outside the gene matches: 0. The CDR3 consists of 16 residues. CDR3 region: CASSGLAGGSYNEQFF. The CDR3 nucleotides are TGTGCCAGCAGCGGACTAGCGGGGGGCTCCTACAATGAGCAGTTCTTC.

This clone was counted a single time. The chain has TRBV28 and TRBJ1-6; no firm D call. The V end lost 2 bases, the J end lost 9 bases, and 11 bases lay between the germline ends. The germline CDR1 and CDR2 sequences are MDHEN and SYDVKM. The CDR3 is 14 residues long. The CDR3, as DNA: TGTGCCAGCAGTTTACGTAGAGGGAGTTCACCCCTCCACTTT. This encodes CASSLRRGSSPLHF.

The chain couples TRBV7-9 to TRBJ2-7, with D perhaps matching TRBD1 or TRBD2 (6 bases each). Germline V gene lookup returns CDR1 SEHNR and CDR2 FQNEAQ (reference sequence). The CDR3 loop spans 18 amino acids. Trimming took 3 bases from V and 0 from J, leaving 21 bases between them. CDR3 loop: CASSFTEGGQPRSYEQYF. The CDR3 DNA reads as TGTGCCAGCAGCTTTACCGAAGGGGGGCAGCCCCGCTCCTACGAGCAGTACTTC.

This rearrangement joins TRBV11-2 to TRBJ2-6, with D tentatively TRBD1 (5 bases). Germline V gene sequence: CDR1 SGHAT, CDR2 FQNNGV. V dropped 3 bases and J dropped 0 bases, with 9 bases sitting between them. CDR3 length: 16 residues. The CDR3 coding sequence is TGTGCCAGCAGCTTCAACAGGTACTCTGGGGCCAACGTCCTGACTTTC. Translated: CASSFNRYSGANVLTF.

This clone has just one count. V is TRBV9 and J is TRBJ2-3, with 13 nucleotides matching TRBD2. The CDR3 totals 15 residues. Germline CDR1 and CDR2: SGDLS and YYNGEE. Losses at the gene ends were 4 bases for V and 6 bases for J; bases not matched to a gene: 5. CDR3 DNA: TGTGCCAGCAGCTGGGGACTAGCGGGGATGGATACGCAGTATTTT. This gives the protein CASSWGLAGMDTQYF.

This clone appeared a few times. The chain couples TRBV4-1 to TRBJ1-3, with D perhaps matching TRBD1 (6 bases). CDR3 length: 15 residues. V was pared by 2 bases and J by 7 bases, with 15 bases between. The germline CDR1 and CDR2 sequences are MGHRA and YSYEKL. The CDR3 nucleotides read TGCGCCAGCAGCCAATATGCCCAGGACAGTAACACCATATATTTT. Translated: CASSQYAQDSNTIYF.

The chain combines TRBV9 with TRBJ2-6; a possible D gene is TRBD2 (5 bases). The CDR3 is made up of 16 amino acids. Germline-derived CDR1 and CDR2 are SGDLS and YYNGEE. V lost 4 bases and J lost 4, with 15 bases in between. The CDR3 coding sequence is TGTGCCAGCAGCATCGCGCGGGTGTTAGGGGCCAACGTCCTGACTTTC. This translates into CASSIARVLGANVLTF.

V gene TRBV30 combines with J gene TRBJ2-6; D remains ambiguous. Germline V gene sequence: CDR1 GTSNPN, CDR2 SVGIG (reference sequence). The germline V and J ends were trimmed by 5 bases and 1 base, with 12 bases remaining between them. CDR3 size: 15 residues. The CDR3 spells CAWVVTWSGANVLTF. In DNA, the CDR3 is TGTGCCTGGGTCGTTACGTGGTCTGGGGCCAACGTCCTGACTTTC.

The J gene is TRBJ2-1, the V gene TRBV2; 11 bases match TRBD1. The CDR3 has 14 amino acids. Germline lookup yields CDR1 SNHLY and CDR2 FYNNEI. With 6 bases clipped from V and 9 bases from J, the junction kept 7 bases outside the gene matches. CDR3 protein: CASSGDRGNGEQFF. The CDR3 coding sequence is TGTGCCAGCAGCGGGGACAGGGGGAATGGTGAGCAGTTCTTC.

The chain employs TRBV18 and TRBJ1-3; no clear D gene. V dropped 2 bases and J dropped 0 bases, with 8 bases sitting between them. This CDR3 region has 15 residues. Germline V gene lookup returns CDR1 KGHSH and CDR2 LQKENI. DNA for the CDR3: TGTGCCAGCTCACCAACCGGGGACTCTGGAAACACCATATATTTT. This encodes CASSPTGDSGNTIYF.

Of note for this clone: Other DNA sequences in this sample translate to the same CDR3. The chain combines TRBV5-1 with TRBJ2-6; D may be TRBD1 (5 bases). Germline loops: CDR1 SGHRS, CDR2 YFSETQ. This CDR3 contains 18 residues. The germline V and J ends were trimmed by 1 base and 1 base, with 15 bases remaining between them. The CDR3 spells CASSLFAQASSGANVLTF. The DNA of the CDR3 is TGCGCCAGCAGCTTGTTCGCACAGGCTAGTTCTGGGGCCAACGTCCTGACTTTC.

The V and J genes are TRBV6-5 and TRBJ2-6; a possible D gene is TRBD1 (6 bases). The V gene's germline CDR1 is MNHEY and CDR2 SVGAGI. Trimming shortened V by 6 bases and J by 3 bases, and 12 bases separated the two germline ends. The CDR3 is 15 amino acids. The chain's CDR3 is CASSPTGIGANVLTF. DNA for the CDR3: TGTGCCAGCAGCCCAACAGGGATTGGGGCCAACGTCCTGACTTTC.

This clone was found once. J is TRBJ2-1 and V is TRBV7-2, with 8 bases lining up with TRBD2. CDR1 and CDR2 (germline): SGHTA, FQGNSA. The CDR3 consists of 16 residues. Trimming removed 6 bases from V and 2 bases from J; junction bases left unmatched: 9. This CDR3 is CASRSPRLATYNEQFF. The CDR3, as DNA: TGTGCCAGCAGATCCCCCCGACTAGCGACCTACAATGAGCAGTTCTTC.

J is TRBJ1-5 and V is TRBV10-3, with a tentative D call TRBD1 (5 bases). With 6 bases removed from V and 0 bases from J, the gap between germline ends came to 18 bases. The CDR3 extends over 17 amino acids. Per the germline V gene, CDR1 is ENHRY and CDR2 is SYGVKD. This CDR3 reads CAISPDPLGHSNQPQHF. The CDR3 nucleotides are TGTGCCATCAGCCCGGACCCTCTGGGGCATAGCAATCAGCCCCAGCATTTT.

This clone has just one count. V gene TRBV7-2 combines with J gene TRBJ1-1; D is ambiguous. The V end was cut by 1 base, the J end by 0 bases, with 9 bases between. The V gene's germline CDR1 is SGHTA and CDR2 FQGNSA. The CDR3 is 15 residues long. DNA of the CDR3: TGTGCCAGCAGCTTAGGGGCCTTAATGAACACTGAAGCTTTCTTT. It specifies CASSLGALMNTEAFF.

This clone occurred once. V is TRBV29-1 and J is TRBJ1-3; D is unclear. Germline-derived CDR1 and CDR2 are SQVTM and ANQGSEA. Trimming shortened V by 6 bases and J by 4 bases, and 13 bases separated the two germline ends. This CDR3 region has 13 residues. The DNA of the CDR3 is TGCAGCGTGAGATACTCGGGCGGAAACACCATATATTTT. Residues: CSVRYSGGNTIYF.